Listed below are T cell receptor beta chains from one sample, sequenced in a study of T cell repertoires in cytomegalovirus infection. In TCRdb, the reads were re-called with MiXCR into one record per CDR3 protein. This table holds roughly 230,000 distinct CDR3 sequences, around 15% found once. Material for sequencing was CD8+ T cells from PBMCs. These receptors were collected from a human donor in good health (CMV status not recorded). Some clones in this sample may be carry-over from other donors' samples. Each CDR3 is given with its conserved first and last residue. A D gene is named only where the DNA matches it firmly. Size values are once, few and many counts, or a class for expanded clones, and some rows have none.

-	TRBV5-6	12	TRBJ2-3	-	CASSLVVDTQYF	TGTGCCAGCAGCTTGGTTGTAGATACGCAGTATTTT
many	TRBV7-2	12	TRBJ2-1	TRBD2	CASDGGNNEQFF	TGTGCCAGCGACGGGGGGAACAATGAGCAGTTCTTC
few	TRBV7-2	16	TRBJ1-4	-	CASSVALQGSGEKLFF	TGTGCCAGCAGCGTTGCCTTACAGGGTTCGGGTGAAAAACTGTTTTTT
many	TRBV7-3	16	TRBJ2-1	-	CASSYLGGAGYNEQFF	TGTGCCAGCAGCTACCTAGGGGGGGCGGGCTACAATGAGCAGTTCTTC
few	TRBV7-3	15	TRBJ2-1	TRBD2	CASSLGTSGVDEQFF	TGTGCCAGCAGCCTAGGGACTAGCGGGGTCGATGAGCAGTTCTTC
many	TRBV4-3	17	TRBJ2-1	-	CASSQEQYGLDYNEQFF	TGCGCCAGCAGCCAAGAACAGTACGGATTGGATTACAATGAGCAGTTCTTC
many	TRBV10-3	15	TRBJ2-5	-	CAISESVGGAETQYF	TGTGCCATCAGTGAGTCTGTGGGGGGCGCGGAGACCCAGTACTTC
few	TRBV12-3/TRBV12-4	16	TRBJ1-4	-	CASSWSGATSNEKLFF	TGTGCCAGCAGTTGGTCAGGGGCGACGTCTAATGAAAAACTGTTTTTT
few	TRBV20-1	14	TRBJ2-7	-	CSARDLGAGYEQYF	TGCAGTGCTAGAGATTTGGGGGCAGGGTACGAGCAGTACTTC
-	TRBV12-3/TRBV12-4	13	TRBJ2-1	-	CASTINTYNEQFF	TGTGCCAGCACCATTAATACCTACAATGAGCAGTTCTTC
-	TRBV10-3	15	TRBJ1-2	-	CAISDPLWLSYGYTF	TGTGCCATCAGTGACCCCCTATGGCTGTCTTATGGCTACACCTTC
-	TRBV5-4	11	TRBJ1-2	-	CASSVRGSYTF	TGTGCCAGCAGCGTCAGGGGTAGCTACACCTTC
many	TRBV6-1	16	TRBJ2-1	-	CASSEIRDPAYNEQFF	TGTGCCAGCAGTGAAATTAGGGACCCAGCCTACAATGAGCAGTTCTTC
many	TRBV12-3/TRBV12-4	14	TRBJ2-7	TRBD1	CASSSGQGRYEQYF	TGTGCCAGCAGTTCCGGACAGGGAAGGTACGAGCAGTACTTC
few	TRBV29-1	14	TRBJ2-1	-	CSGFGGADYNEQFF	TGCAGCGGCTTCGGCGGGGCCGACTACAATGAGCAGTTCTTC
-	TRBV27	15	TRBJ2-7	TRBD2	CASRRAGEYSYEQYF	TGTGCCAGCAGGCGAGCGGGGGAGTACTCCTACGAGCAGTACTTC
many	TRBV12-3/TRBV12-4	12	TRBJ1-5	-	CASSDSNQPQHF	TGTGCCAGCAGTGATAGCAATCAGCCCCAGCATTTT
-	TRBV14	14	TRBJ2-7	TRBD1	CASSRSGQGGEQYF	TGTGCCAGCAGCCGCTCGGGACAGGGAGGGGAGCAGTACTTC
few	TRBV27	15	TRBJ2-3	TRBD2	CASSFIAGGTDTQYF	TGTGCCAGCAGTTTTATAGCGGGGGGGACAGATACGCAGTATTTT
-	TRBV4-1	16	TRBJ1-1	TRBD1	CASSQGQGAMNTEAFF	TGCGCCAGCAGCCAAGGACAGGGGGCAATGAACACTGAAGCTTTCTTT
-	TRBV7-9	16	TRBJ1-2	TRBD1	CASSAGGQVLPGGYTF	TGTGCCAGCAGCGCCGGGGGACAGGTGCTCCCTGGTGGCTACACCTTC
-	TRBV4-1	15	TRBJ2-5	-	CASSQDGGDQETQYF	TGCGCCAGCAGCCAAGACGGGGGAGACCAAGAGACCCAGTACTTC
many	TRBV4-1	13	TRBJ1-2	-	CASSQQPTDGYTF	TGCGCCAGCAGCCAGCAACCGACGGATGGCTACACCTTC
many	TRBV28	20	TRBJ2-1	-	CASRGTLTVDYRVSYNEQFF	TGTGCCAGCAGGGGAACGCTTACAGTGGACTACAGGGTCTCCTACAATGAGCAGTTCTTC
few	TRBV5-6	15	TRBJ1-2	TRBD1	CASSSTPGTDYGYTF	TGTGCCAGCAGCTCGACCCCCGGGACAGACTATGGCTACACCTTC
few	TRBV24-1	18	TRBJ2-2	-	CATSDHYRADWATGELFF	TGTGCCACCAGTGATCACTACAGGGCTGATTGGGCCACCGGGGAGCTGTTTTTT
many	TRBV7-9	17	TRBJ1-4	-	CASSLAENSVLPEKLFF	TGTGCCAGCAGCTTAGCCGAGAACAGCGTACTGCCTGAAAAACTGTTTTTT
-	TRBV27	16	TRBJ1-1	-	CASSSVTSEMNTEAFF	TGTGCCAGCAGCTCAGTTACTTCAGAAATGAACACTGAAGCTTTCTTT
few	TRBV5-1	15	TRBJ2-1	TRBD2	CASSQGLAGGNEQFF	TGCGCCAGCAGCCAAGGACTAGCGGGGGGCAATGAGCAGTTCTTC
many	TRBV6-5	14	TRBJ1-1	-	CASSYYSAETEAFF	TGTGCCAGCAGTTACTACTCTGCGGAAACTGAAGCTTTCTTT
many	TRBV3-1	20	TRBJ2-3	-	CASSRNPWDRSGIIADTQYF	TGTGCCAGCAGCCGAAACCCGTGGGATCGTTCAGGGATTATCGCAGATACGCAGTATTTT
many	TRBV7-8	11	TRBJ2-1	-	CASSFWNEQFF	TGTGCCAGCAGCTTTTGGAATGAGCAGTTCTTC
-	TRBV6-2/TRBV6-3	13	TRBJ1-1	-	CASSTDTNTEAFF	TGTGCCAGCAGCACCGACACGAACACTGAAGCTTTCTTT
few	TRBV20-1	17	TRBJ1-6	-	CSATPGTSSSYNSPLHF	TGCAGTGCAACCCCAGGGACGTCGAGCTCCTATAATTCACCCCTCCACTTT
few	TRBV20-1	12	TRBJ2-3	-	CSAYLDTDTQYF	TGCAGTGCCTATCTAGACACAGATACGCAGTATTTT
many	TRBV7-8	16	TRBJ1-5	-	CASSLDPGTRNQPQHF	TGTGCCAGCAGCTTAGATCCGGGGACACGCAATCAGCCCCAGCATTTT
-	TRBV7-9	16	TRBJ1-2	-	CASSLGGDRFYYGYTF	TGTGCCAGCAGCTTAGGCGGTGACAGGTTCTACTATGGCTACACCTTC
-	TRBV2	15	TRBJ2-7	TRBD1	CASSEGRGLSYEQYF	TGTGCCAGCAGTGAAGGCAGGGGGCTCTCCTACGAGCAGTACTTC
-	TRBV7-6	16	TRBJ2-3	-	CASTGFAGPGTDTQYF	TGTGCCAGCACGGGGTTTGCGGGGCCAGGCACAGATACGCAGTATTTT
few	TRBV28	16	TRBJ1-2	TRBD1	CASSFREIGGRYGYTF	TGTGCCAGCAGTTTCCGAGAGATAGGGGGCCGGTATGGCTACACCTTC
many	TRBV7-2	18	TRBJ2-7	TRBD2	CASSSGLAGGRNSYEQYF	TGTGCCAGCAGCTCCGGACTAGCGGGGGGGCGGAACTCCTACGAGCAGTACTTC